These 24 T cell receptor beta chains share one sample of origin, sequenced in a study of blood T cell repertoires in COVID-19. Here immunoSEQ multiplex PCR was the method, and the copy in TCRdb shows in-frame clones only, minus some. This table has about 200,000 clones, more than 85% appearing once. The sample consisted of peripheral blood. The receptors were gathered from a man aged 35 to 55 with active or convalescent COVID-19.

This sequence joins TRBV28 and TRBJ1-3; D is perhaps TRBD1 (6 bases). Deletions cut 7 bases from V and 2 bases from J, with 18 bases between. Germline CDR1 MDHEN, CDR2 SYDVKM. The length of the CDR3 is 16 residues. This CDR3 is CASTAAGRGPGNTIYF. CDR3 DNA sequence: TGTGCCAGCACCGCGGCAGGCAGGGGCCCTGGAAACACCATATATTTT.

J is TRBJ2-7 and V is TRBV27; tentatively, D is TRBD1 (6 bases). V was clipped by 4 bases and J by 5 bases, with 12 bases between them. Germline CDR1 is MNHEY and CDR2 is SMNVEV (reference sequence). There are 13 residues in the CDR3. CDR3 residues: CASSYFRGHEQYF. Here the CDR3 DNA reads TGTGCCAGCAGTTATTTCAGGGGTCACGAGCAGTACTTC.

As concerns this clone: This same CDR3 is encoded by further DNA sequences in the sample. The chain has TRBV5-1 and TRBJ2-7; the D gene is possibly TRBD1 (6 bases). Germline lookup yields CDR1 SGHRS and CDR2 YFSETQ. The CDR3 is 14 residues long. V lost 0 bases to trimming and J lost 0 bases, with 7 bases between them. CDR3 nucleotides: TGCGCCAGCAGCTTGGGGACAGTCTCCTACGAGCAGTACTTC. Protein sequence: CASSLGTVSYEQYF.

Concerning this clone: This sample includes further DNA sequences coding for the same CDR3. The V and J genes are TRBV5-1 and TRBJ1-1; D is uncertain. Germline CDR1 reads SGHRS; CDR2 reads YFSETQ. CDR3 length equals 13 residues. V gave up 2 bases and J gave up 1 base, with 6 bases separating them. CDR3 region: CASSLRGNTEAFF. CDR3 DNA: TGCGCCAGCAGCTTAAGAGGGAACACTGAAGCTTTCTTT.

The chain couples TRBV5-1 to TRBJ2-2; D might be TRBD2 (5 bases). There are 15 residues in the CDR3. Trimming stripped 1 base from V and 0 bases from J, with 7 bases between. Germline V gene lookup returns CDR1 SGHRS and CDR2 YFSETQ. The CDR3 nucleotides read TGCGCCAGCAGCTTGTGGACTTCGAACACCGGGGAGCTGTTTTTT. It is translated as CASSLWTSNTGELFF.

The genes are TRBV14 and TRBJ2-2; D remains ambiguous. CDR3 length equals 16 residues. Trimming left V 4 bases short and J 3 bases short, with 15 bases between. Germline CDR1 reads SGHDN; CDR2 reads FVKESK. The DNA for the CDR3 is TGTGCCAGCAGCCCCCCCTGGGCAGCTTACACCGGGGAGCTGTTTTTT. As protein: CASSPPWAAYTGELFF.

The V call is TRBV9, the J call TRBJ1-4; TRBD1 is a possible D gene (5 bases). The germline V and J ends were trimmed by 0 bases and 8 bases, with 14 bases remaining between them. The CDR3 length is 15 residues. Germline V gene lookup returns CDR1 SGDLS and CDR2 YYNGEE. Here the CDR3 reads CASSVEGRVNEKLFF. The CDR3 DNA is TGTGCCAGCAGCGTAGAAGGCAGGGTGAACGAAAAACTGTTTTTT.

This chain uses TRBV3-1 (or the pseudogene TRBV3-2) with TRBJ1-5, with no clear D. Germline lookup yields CDR1 LGHDT and CDR2 YNNKEL (reference sequence). Trimming cost V 0 bases and J 6 bases, with 6 bases left between them. This CDR3 has 13 amino acids. In DNA form, the CDR3 reads TGTGCCAGCAGCCAAGATCTCGGTCAGCCCCAGCATTTT. It encodes CASSQDLGQPQHF.

Only one count was recorded for this clone. The chain recombines TRBV7-9 with TRBJ2-2; weak D call: TRBD2 (6 bases). Germline CDR1 is SEHNR and CDR2 is FQNEAQ (reference sequence). V dropped 4 bases and J dropped 4 bases, with 13 bases sitting between them. The CDR3 has 15 residues. CDR3 protein: CASSSGTEPTGELFF. The DNA for the CDR3 is TGTGCCAGCAGCTCTGGGACTGAACCCACCGGGGAGCTGTTTTTT.

The chain combines TRBV18 with TRBJ2-1; no definite D call. V was clipped by 6 bases and J by 6 bases, with 9 bases between them. Germline V CDR1 and CDR2: KGHSH, LQKENI. The length of the CDR3 is 12 residues. The CDR3 loop reads CASSVLGNEQFF. CDR3 in DNA: TGTGCCAGCTCTGTCCTAGGCAATGAGCAGTTCTTC.

V is TRBV6-5 and J is TRBJ1-2; 8 bases align to TRBD1. The CDR3 sequence is 14 residues long. Germline CDR1 is MNHEY and CDR2 is SVGAGI. V lost 5 bases to trimming and J lost 5 bases; unmatched junction nucleotides: 7. The CDR3 region is CASSLQGDGYGYTF. The CDR3 bases are TGTGCCAGCAGTCTACAGGGGGATGGGTATGGCTACACCTTC.

This clone has only one observation. This chain joins TRBV30 and TRBJ1-2, with TRBD1 as a possible D gene (5 bases). Per the germline V gene, CDR1 is GTSNPN and CDR2 is SVGIG (reference sequence). V was clipped by 3 bases and J by 4 bases, with 12 bases between them. CDR3 length: 13 amino acids. The CDR3 DNA reads TGTGCCTGGAGACCTCGGGACTCCTATGGCTACACCTTC. Translated: CAWRPRDSYGYTF. The full variable domain, in which reference TRBV30 and TRBJ1-2 provide the parts outside the CDR3, is SQTIHQWPATLVQPVGSPLSLECTVEGTSNPNLYWYRQAAGRGLQLLFYSVGIGQISSEVPQNLSASRPQDRQFILSSKKLLLSDSGFYLCAWRPRDSYGYTFGSGTRLTVV.

This clone was seen a handful of times. The chain combines TRBV7-9 with TRBJ2-6, with 7 bases matching TRBD2. Losses at the gene ends were 5 bases for V and 1 base for J; bases not matched to a gene: 11. The germline gives CDR1 SEHNR, CDR2 FQNEAQ (reference sequence). The CDR3 loop spans 18 amino acids. CDR3 sequence: CASSHPVGGGSGANVLTF. The CDR3 coding sequence is TGTGCCAGCAGCCACCCGGTGGGGGGAGGGTCTGGGGCCAACGTCCTGACTTTC.

The chain recombines TRBV12-5 with TRBJ1-2; 12 positions agree with TRBD1. V was clipped by 4 bases and J by 2 bases; unmatched bases: 5. CDR1 is LGHNT, CDR2 FRNRAP, per germline. The CDR3 is 16 residues long. The CDR3 DNA sequence: TGTGCTAGTGGTTCCGGGACAGGGGGCTTCAACTATGGCTACACCTTC. Encoded protein: CASGSGTGGFNYGYTF.

This clone has more than one count but fewer than ten. The chain couples TRBV29-1 to TRBJ1-1, with D uncertain. The length of the CDR3 is 15 residues. CDR1 SQVTM and CDR2 ANQGSEA come from the germline V gene. Trimming took off 4 bases at V and 1 base at J, with 16 bases between the two ends. The CDR3 region has the DNA TGCAGCGTTGTCCTTGGTCCCAACAGGAACACTGAAGCTTTCTTT. Its translation is CSVVLGPNRNTEAFF.

The V gene is TRBV7-9, the J gene TRBJ2-3, with a possible D match to TRBD1 (5 bases). The CDR3 runs to 12 residues. The V end was cut by 4 bases, the J end by 8 bases, with 10 bases between. Per the germline V gene, CDR1 is SEHNR and CDR2 is FQNEAQ (reference sequence). CDR3 region: CASSSDSGTQYF. The CDR3 DNA is TGTGCCAGCAGCTCTGACAGTGGTACGCAGTATTTT.

V and J are TRBV19 and TRBJ1-2; TRBD1 aligns across 8 bases. V lost 7 bases to trimming and J lost 5 bases; unmatched junction nucleotides: 6. CDR1 is LNHDA and CDR2 is SQIVND in the germline V gene (reference sequence). The CDR3 extends over 13 amino acids. The CDR3 loop reads CASTGQGPYGYTF. The CDR3 DNA reads TGTGCCAGTACCGGACAGGGCCCATATGGCTACACCTTC. The entire variable domain, with the rest obtained from reference TRBV19 and TRBJ1-2, is as follows: DGGITQSPKYLFRKEGQNVTLSCEQNLNHDAMYWYRQDPGQGLRLIYYSQIVNDFQKGDIAEGYSVSREKKESFPLTVTSAQKNPTAFYLCASTGQGPYGYTFGSGTRLTVV.

The chain has TRBV14 and TRBJ2-7, with 11 bases aligning to TRBD2. The CDR3 is made up of 18 amino acids. Germline-derived CDR1 and CDR2 are SGHDN and FVKESK. V shed 1 base and J 9 bases; nucleotides not matched to a gene: 17. The CDR3 nucleotides are TGTGCCAGCAGCCAAGGCCCGATAGCACTAGCGGGAGTGTATGTGCAGTACTTC. This codes for CASSQGPIALAGVYVQYF.

The chain employs TRBV7-9 and TRBJ2-7; 7 bases agree with TRBD2. Unmatched junction bases numbered 14, after V lost 1 base and J lost 5 bases. CDR1 is SEHNR and CDR2 is FQNEAQ in the germline V gene (reference sequence). The CDR3 is 17 residues long. For the CDR3, the DNA is TGTGCCAGCAGCTTAGTCAGTCCGGGCGGGAGAGGTAACGAGCAGTACTTC. The encoded protein is CASSLVSPGGRGNEQYF.

The gene calls are TRBV7-3 and TRBJ2-3, with 7 bases matching TRBD1. The junction had 5 bases not matched to a gene; V was cut back by 5 bases and J by 6 bases. This CDR3 contains 13 residues. Looked up from germline, CDR1 is SGHTA and CDR2 is FQGTGA. In DNA form, the CDR3 reads TGTGCCAGCAGCAGAGGACAGGCTGATACGCAGTATTTT. It translates to CASSRGQADTQYF. The variable domain in full, with the rest retrieved from reference TRBV7-3 and TRBJ2-3, is GAGVSQTPSNKVTEKGKYVELRCDPISGHTALYWYRQSLGQGPEFLIYFQGTGAADDSGLPNDRFFAVRPEGSVSTLKIQRTERGDSAVYLCASSRGQADTQYFGPGTRLTVL.

This rearrangement joins TRBV10-1 to TRBJ1-1; D might be TRBD1 (5 bases). V dropped 2 bases and J dropped 1 base, with 8 bases sitting between them. CDR3 length equals 14 residues. Germline loops: CDR1 WNHNN, CDR2 SYGVQD (reference sequence). The DNA for the CDR3 is TGCGCCAGCAGTGAGAGGACACCGAACACTGAAGCTTTCTTT. Residues: CASSERTPNTEAFF.

J is TRBJ1-1 and V is TRBV7-9; D gene unclear. This CDR3 contains 12 residues. The V end was cut by 5 bases, the J end by 6 bases, with 10 bases between. Germline V gene data show CDR1 as SEHNR and CDR2 as FQNEAQ (reference sequence). CDR3 residues: CASSAETAEAFF. DNA for the CDR3: TGTGCCAGCAGCGCGGAAACGGCTGAAGCTTTCTTT.

This clone showed up just a few times. V and J are TRBV29-1 and TRBJ1-6, with TRBD1 matching over 7 bases. CDR3 length equals 16 residues. V was clipped by 6 bases and J by 0 bases; unmatched bases: 8. Germline values: CDR1 SQVTM, CDR2 ANQGSEA. The CDR3, as DNA: TGCAGCGTGGGGGACAGCCTGAGCTCCTATAATTCACCCCTCCACTTT. Encoded protein: CSVGDSLSSYNSPLHF.

The chain uses TRBV9 and TRBJ2-1; 9 bases are a match to TRBD1. After removal of 4 bases from V and 3 bases from J, the junction contained 8 bases not matched to a gene. The CDR3 has 16 amino acids. The germline V gene encodes CDR1 SGDLS and CDR2 YYNGEE. The CDR3 bases are TGTGCCAGCAGCACCAGGGGACAGGGAAGCTACAATGAGCAGTTCTTC. It is translated as CASSTRGQGSYNEQFF. Full variable domain (rest looked up from reference TRBV9 and TRBJ2-1): DSGVTQTPKHLITATGQRVTLRCSPRSGDLSVYWYQQSLDQGLQFLIQYYNGEERAKGNILERFSAQQFPDLHSELNLSSLELGDSALYFCASSTRGQGSYNEQFFGPGTRLTVL.